This T cell receptor beta chain is drawn from a study of immune heterogeneity within non-small cell lung tumors. Using 32 V and 13 J primers, multiplex PCR amplified TCR beta CDR3. TCRdb re-analysed the multiplex PCR reads in MiXCR, keeping a single row per CDR3 protein. The profile shows around 4,200 distinct CDR3 sequences, less than 25% of them singletons. This clonotype was counted many times. Bulk tumor genomic DNA, around 580 ng per sample, was used as template. Several biopsies were collected from each primary tumor during surgery. They were spaced as far apart as possible within the tumor mass. The study enrolled patients with untreated, newly diagnosed non-small cell lung cancer who underwent curative surgery. Source material: lung tumor tissue. This TCR was recovered from a man aged 45-60 years with non-small cell lung cancer.

In DNA, the CDR3 is TGTGCCAGCAGCTCCCTAGCGGGACCGGGCAATGAGCAGTTCTTC. This gives the protein CASSSLAGPGNEQFF. The V gene is TRBV7-2, the J gene TRBJ2-1, with 9 nucleotides matching TRBD2. Looked up from germline, CDR1 is SGHTA and CDR2 is FQGNSA. The CDR3 is 15 amino acids. The ends lost 4 bases at V and 6 bases at J; junction bases unmatched: 7.